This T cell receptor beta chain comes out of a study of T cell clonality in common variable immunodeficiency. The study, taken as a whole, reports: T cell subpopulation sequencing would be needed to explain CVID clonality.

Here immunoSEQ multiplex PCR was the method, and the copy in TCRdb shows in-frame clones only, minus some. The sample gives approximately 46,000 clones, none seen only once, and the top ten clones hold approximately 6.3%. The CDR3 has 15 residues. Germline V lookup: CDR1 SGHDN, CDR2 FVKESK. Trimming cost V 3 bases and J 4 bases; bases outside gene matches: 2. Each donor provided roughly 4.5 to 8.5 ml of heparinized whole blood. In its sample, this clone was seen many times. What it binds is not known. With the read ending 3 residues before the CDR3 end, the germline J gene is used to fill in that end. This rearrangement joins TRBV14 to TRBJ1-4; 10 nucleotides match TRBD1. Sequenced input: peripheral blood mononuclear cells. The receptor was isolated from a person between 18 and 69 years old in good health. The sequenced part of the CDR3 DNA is TGTGCCAGCAGCCATTGGGACAGGGGTAATGAAAAA. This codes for CASSHWDRGNEK. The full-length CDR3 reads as CASSHWDRGNEKLFF.